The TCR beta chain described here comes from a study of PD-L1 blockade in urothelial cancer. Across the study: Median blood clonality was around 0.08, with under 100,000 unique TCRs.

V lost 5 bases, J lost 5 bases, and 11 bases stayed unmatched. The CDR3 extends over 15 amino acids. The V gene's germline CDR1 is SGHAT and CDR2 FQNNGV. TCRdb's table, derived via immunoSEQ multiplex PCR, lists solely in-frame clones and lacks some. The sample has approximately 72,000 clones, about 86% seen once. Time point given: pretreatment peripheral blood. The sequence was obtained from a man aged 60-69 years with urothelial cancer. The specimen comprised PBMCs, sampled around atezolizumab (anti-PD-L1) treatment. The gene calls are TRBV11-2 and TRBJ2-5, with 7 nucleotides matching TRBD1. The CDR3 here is CASSISRGYGETQYF. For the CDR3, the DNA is TGTGCCAGCAGCATATCCAGGGGGTACGGGGAGACCCAGTACTTC.